The source of this T cell receptor beta chain is a study of blood T cell repertoires in COVID-19. Study summary: Researchers got acute and convalescent COVID-19 samples from the United States, Italy and Spain. PBMCs, B-cell-depleted T cells, or T cells provided the cDNA or gDNA that made up the material.

Per the authors' pipeline: Nucleated cell counts were estimated from reference gene primer amplification. This table comes from immunoSEQ multiplex PCR, and its TCRdb copy is limited to in-frame clones, with some not included. That table gives V, J and clone size, and the DNA gave D and trimming. The table lists around 220,000 clones, approximately 80% of them singletons. Clinical history reported by participants formed the basis on which cohorts were assigned. Losses at the gene ends were 5 bases for V and 6 bases for J; bases not matched to a gene: 21. CDR1 and CDR2 from the germline V gene are SQVTM and ANQGSEA. The CDR3 is 17 residues long.

This sequence was found in a woman aged 40 to 50 with acute COVID-19. Sequencing used PBMCs or T cells enriched from blood (not recorded which). This chain uses TRBV29-1 with TRBJ1-1; 7 nucleotides align to TRBD1. The CDR3 spells CSVWAGITRGRESEAFF. The CDR3 DNA sequence: TGCAGCGTTTGGGCCGGTATCACGAGGGGGCGAGAATCTGAAGCTTTCTTT.